This T cell receptor (beta chain) was sequenced for a study of spatial heterogeneity in lung cancer (dated by TCRdb to the late 2010s). Broadly, across the study: The donors were 70 or so patients from the lung TRACERx cohort who had early-stage, untreated non-small cell lung cancer. In the raw uncorrected reads, each unique combination of TCR and UMI appeared more than ten times on average. Nonsynonymous mutation counts, determined by whole-exome sequencing of tumor tissue, were related to TCR repertoire features. Beta-chain transcripts were consistently detected in greater numbers than alpha-chain transcripts, which likely reflects a higher abundance of beta-chain transcripts. Follow-up PBMC samples were sequenced whenever available, with a median time to follow-up of roughly 26 months after resection. The study quantitatively compared TCR alpha and beta repertoires across multiple tumor regions, matched nontumor lung and blood in non-small cell lung cancer. Both alpha and beta chains were TCR-sequenced in samples taken at surgery, namely 220 tumor regions, around 61 matched nontumor lung samples and over 55 PBMC samples. The research as a whole found: Ubiquitous expanded tumor TCRs were found in blood more often at tumor resection than at routine follow-up. Only around 15 patients were included in the comparisons of baseline and follow-up blood repertoires. Confirming at a functional level the hypothesis that regional TCRs recognize regional mutations was considered to require additional single-cell paired TCR alpha and beta sequencing.

The germline V gene (reference sequence) supplies CDR1 DFQATT and CDR2 SNEGSKA. Trimming costs V 5 bases and J 0 bases, and their ends lie 11 bases apart. Reading from cysteine to phenylalanine, the CDR3 counts 14 amino acids. Only the CDR3 region is kept as DNA, spanning 42 bases read in frame from base 1. This specimen's time point label, interpreted: blood at routine non-recurrence follow-up after resection. Whole RNA extracted from tumor and nontumor lung tissue, or from cryopreserved PBMC samples, was used for TCR sequencing without cell sorting. Only patients with enough RNA available from two or more tumor regions were chosen for TCR sequencing. As regards this clonotype: The antigen this receptor binds is unknown. No base quality values were provided; no much bigger clone lies one nucleotide off.

Library preparation used 5' RACE. Sequencing took place on a NextSeq 500. The TCR library protocol attached a unique molecular identifier to each TCR cDNA molecule to allow correction of PCR and sequencing errors. In the original analysis: TCR identification, UMI-based error correction and CDR3 extraction were all carried out with Decombinator tools. Expanded TCRs were defined as those above a frequency of 2 per 1,000, corresponding to the top 1% of the tumor frequency distribution. Renyi diversity was computed with the R vegan package after each repertoire had been subsampled 100 times to 5,000 TCRs. CDR3 similarity networks were constructed using string-kernel similarity of amino acid triplets, with links drawn between CDR3s whose pairwise similarity was above 0.82. The raw public reads went through TCRdb reprocessing: fastp at Q25, MiXCR clone calling, in-frame beta chains kept. For every CDR3 protein sequence, its rows merge into one entry that carries the most common genes and DNA. TCRdb's processing, not the authors' own work, is the source of the V and J calls. The sample has 100,000 to 120,000 distinct CDR3 sequences on record, about a tenth of them singletons. The leading ten clones occupy roughly 24% of the sample.

The receptor's source is a female donor with early-stage non-small cell lung cancer. The source was PBMCs, collected at follow-up. The rearranged segments are TRBV20-1 and TRBJ1-5; matching of 5 bases hints at TRBD1 as the D gene. The CDR3 reads as follows: CSASDSISNQPQHF. The DNA sequence is given as TGCAGTGCTTCCGACAGTATTAGCAATCAGCCCCAGCATTTT.